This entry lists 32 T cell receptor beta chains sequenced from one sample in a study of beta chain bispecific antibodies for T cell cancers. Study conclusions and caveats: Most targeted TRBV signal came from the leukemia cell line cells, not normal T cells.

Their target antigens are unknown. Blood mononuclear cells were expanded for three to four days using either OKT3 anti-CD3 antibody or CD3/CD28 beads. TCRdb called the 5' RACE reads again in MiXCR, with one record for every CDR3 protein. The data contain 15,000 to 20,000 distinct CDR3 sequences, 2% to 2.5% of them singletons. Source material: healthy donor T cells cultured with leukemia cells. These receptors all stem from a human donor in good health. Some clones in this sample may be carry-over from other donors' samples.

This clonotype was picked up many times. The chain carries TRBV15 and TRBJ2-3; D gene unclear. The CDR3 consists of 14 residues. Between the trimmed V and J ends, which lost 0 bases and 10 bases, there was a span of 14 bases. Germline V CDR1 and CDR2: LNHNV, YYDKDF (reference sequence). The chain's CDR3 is CATSRDIYSGAQYF. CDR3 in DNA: TGTGCCACCAGCAGAGATATCTATTCTGGTGCGCAGTATTTT. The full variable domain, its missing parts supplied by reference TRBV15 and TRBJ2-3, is DAMVIQNPRYQVTQFGKPVTLSCSQTLNHNVMYWYQQKSSQAPKLLFHYYDKDFNNEADTPDNFQSRRPNTSFCFLDIRSPGLGDTAMYLCATSRDIYSGAQYFGPGTRLTVL.

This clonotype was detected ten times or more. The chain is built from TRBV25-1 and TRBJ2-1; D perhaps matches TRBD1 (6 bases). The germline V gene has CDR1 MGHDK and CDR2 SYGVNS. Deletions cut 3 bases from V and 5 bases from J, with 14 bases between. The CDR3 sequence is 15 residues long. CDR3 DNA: TGTGCCAGCAGTGAGCGAGTGACAGGCGACAATGAGCAGTTCTTC. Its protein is CASSERVTGDNEQFF.

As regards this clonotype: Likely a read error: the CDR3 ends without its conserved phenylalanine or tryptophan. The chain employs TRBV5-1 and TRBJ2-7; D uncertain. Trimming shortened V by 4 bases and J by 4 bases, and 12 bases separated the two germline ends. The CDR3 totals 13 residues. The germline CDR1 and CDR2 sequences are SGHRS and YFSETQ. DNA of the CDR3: TGCGCCAGCAGCCCCACCGAGGCGTACGAGCAGTACTTA. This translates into CASSPTEAYEQYL.

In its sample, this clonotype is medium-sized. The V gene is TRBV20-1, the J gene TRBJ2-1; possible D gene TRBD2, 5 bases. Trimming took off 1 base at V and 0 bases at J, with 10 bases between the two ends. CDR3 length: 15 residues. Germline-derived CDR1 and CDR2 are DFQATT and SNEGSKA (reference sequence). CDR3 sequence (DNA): TGCAGTGCTAGAGCCGAGGGCGGCTCCTACAATGAGCAGTTCTTC. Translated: CSARAEGGSYNEQFF.

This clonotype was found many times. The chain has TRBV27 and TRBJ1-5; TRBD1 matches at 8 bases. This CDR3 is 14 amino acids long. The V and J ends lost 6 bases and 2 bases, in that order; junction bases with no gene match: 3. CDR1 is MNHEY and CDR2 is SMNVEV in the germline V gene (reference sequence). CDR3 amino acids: CASRSDRGNQPQHF. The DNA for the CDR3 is TGTGCCAGCAGATCGGACAGGGGCAATCAGCCCCAGCATTTT.

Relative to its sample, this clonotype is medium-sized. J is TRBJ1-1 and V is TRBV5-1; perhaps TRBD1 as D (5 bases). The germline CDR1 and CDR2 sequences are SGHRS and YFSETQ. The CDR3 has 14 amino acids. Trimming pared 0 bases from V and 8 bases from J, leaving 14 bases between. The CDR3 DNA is TGCGCCAGCAGCTTGGCCGCGGGGGGTGCGGAAGCTTTCTTT. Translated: CASSLAAGGAEAFF.

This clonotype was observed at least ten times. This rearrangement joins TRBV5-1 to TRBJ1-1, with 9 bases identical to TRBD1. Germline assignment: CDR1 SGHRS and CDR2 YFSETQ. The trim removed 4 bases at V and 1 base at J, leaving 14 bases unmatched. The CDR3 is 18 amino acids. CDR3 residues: CASSPSPRMTGGNTEAFF. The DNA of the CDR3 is TGCGCCAGCAGCCCCAGCCCCAGAATGACAGGGGGGAACACTGAAGCTTTCTTT.

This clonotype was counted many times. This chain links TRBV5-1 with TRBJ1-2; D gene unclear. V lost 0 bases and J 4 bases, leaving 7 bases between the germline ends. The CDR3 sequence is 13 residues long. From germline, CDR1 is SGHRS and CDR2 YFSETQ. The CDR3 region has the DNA TGCGCCAGCAGCTTGGATGGGTTCTATGGCTACACCTTC. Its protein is CASSLDGFYGYTF.

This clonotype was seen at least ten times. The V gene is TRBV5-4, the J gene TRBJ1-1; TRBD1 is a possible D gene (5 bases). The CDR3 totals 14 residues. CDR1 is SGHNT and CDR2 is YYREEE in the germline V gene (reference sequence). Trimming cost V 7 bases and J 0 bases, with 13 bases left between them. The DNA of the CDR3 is TGTGCCAGCTTCCCCGGGACGGTGAACACTGAAGCTTTCTTT. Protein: CASFPGTVNTEAFF.

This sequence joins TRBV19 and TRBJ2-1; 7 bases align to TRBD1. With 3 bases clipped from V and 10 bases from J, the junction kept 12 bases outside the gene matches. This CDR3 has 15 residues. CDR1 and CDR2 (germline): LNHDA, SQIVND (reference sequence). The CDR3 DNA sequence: TGTGCCAGTAGTATCGCGGCAGGGGGTCAGGGGGAGCAGTTCTTC. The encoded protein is CASSIAAGGQGEQFF.

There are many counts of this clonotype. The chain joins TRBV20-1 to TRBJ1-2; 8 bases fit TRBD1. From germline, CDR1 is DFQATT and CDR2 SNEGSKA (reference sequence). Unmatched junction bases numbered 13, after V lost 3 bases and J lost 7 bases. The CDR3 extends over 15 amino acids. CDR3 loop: CSASELQGARGGYTF. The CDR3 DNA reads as TGCAGTGCTAGCGAACTTCAGGGGGCGCGGGGTGGCTACACCTTC.

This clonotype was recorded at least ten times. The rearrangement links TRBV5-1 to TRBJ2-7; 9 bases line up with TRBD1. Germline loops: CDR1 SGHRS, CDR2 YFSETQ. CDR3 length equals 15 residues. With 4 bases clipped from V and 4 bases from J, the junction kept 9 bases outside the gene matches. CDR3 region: CASSATGTGSYEQYF. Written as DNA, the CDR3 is TGCGCCAGCAGCGCCACCGGGACAGGGTCTTACGAGCAGTACTTC.

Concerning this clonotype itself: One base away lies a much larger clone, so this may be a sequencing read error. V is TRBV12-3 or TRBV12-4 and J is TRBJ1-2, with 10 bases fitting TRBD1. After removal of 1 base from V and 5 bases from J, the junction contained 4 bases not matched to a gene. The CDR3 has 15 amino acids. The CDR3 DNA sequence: TGTGCCAGCAGTTTAGACGGGACAGGGGTTTATGGCTACACCTTC. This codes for CASSLDGTGVYGYTF.

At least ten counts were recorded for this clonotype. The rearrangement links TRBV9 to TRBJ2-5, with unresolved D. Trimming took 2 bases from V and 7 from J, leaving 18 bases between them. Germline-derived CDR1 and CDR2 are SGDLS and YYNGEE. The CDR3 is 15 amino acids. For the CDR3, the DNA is TGTGCCAGCAGCGTCTCCCTACTTAGCCGTGGGACCCAGTACTTC. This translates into CASSVSLLSRGTQYF.

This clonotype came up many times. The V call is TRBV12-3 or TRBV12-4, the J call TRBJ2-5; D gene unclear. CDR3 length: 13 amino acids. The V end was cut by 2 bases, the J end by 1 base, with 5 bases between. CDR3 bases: TGTGCCAGCAGTTTAAATGTCCAAGAGACCCAGTACTTC. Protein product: CASSLNVQETQYF.

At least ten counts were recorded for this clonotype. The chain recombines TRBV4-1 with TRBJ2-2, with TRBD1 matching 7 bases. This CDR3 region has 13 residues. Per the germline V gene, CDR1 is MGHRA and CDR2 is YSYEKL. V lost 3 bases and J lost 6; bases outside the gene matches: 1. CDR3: CASSHQGAGELFF. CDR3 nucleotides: TGCGCCAGCAGCCACCAGGGGGCCGGGGAGCTGTTTTTT.

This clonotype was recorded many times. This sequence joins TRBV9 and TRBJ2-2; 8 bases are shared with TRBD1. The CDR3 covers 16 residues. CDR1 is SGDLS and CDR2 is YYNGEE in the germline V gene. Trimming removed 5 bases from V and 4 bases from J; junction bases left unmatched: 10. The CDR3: CASSSGQGVGTGELFF. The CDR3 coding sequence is TGTGCCAGCAGTTCCGGACAGGGTGTCGGCACCGGGGAGCTGTTTTTT.

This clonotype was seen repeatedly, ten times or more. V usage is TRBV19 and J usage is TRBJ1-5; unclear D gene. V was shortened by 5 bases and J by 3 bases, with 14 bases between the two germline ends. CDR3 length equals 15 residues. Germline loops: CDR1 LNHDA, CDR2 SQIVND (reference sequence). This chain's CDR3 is CASSQAAGYNQPQHF. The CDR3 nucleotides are TGTGCCAGTAGTCAAGCGGCGGGATACAATCAGCCCCAGCATTTT. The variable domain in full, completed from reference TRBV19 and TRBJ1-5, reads DGGITQSPKYLFRKEGQNVTLSCEQNLNHDAMYWYRQDPGQGLRLIYYSQIVNDFQKGDIAEGYSVSREKKESFPLTVTSAQKNPTAFYLCASSQAAGYNQPQHFGDGTRLSIL.

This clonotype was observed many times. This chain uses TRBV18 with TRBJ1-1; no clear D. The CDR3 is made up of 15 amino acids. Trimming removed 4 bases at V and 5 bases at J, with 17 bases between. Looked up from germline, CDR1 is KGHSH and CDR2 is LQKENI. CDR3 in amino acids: CASSLSGGRFTEAFF. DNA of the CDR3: TGTGCCAGCTCACTATCCGGTGGGAGGTTTACTGAAGCTTTCTTT. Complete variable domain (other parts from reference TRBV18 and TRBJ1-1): NAGVMQNPRHLVRRRGQEARLRCSPMKGHSHVYWYRQLPEEGLKFMVYLQKENIIDESGMPKERFSAEFPKEGPSILRIQQVVRGDSAAYFCASSLSGGRFTEAFFGQGTRLTVV.

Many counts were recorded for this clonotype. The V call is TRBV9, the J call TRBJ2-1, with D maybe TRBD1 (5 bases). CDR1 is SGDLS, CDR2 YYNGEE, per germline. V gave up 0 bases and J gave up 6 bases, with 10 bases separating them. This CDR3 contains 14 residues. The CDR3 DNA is TGTGCCAGCAGCGTAGGCGTAGGGGCCAATGAGCAGTTCTTC. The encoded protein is CASSVGVGANEQFF.

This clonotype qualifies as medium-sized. CDR3 DNA sequence: TGTGCCAGCAGCCGAGTAGAGAATGAGCAGTTCTTC. Its translation is CASSRVENEQFF. This chain links TRBV28 with TRBJ2-1; D unclear. The CDR3 contains 12 residues. Germline-derived CDR1 and CDR2 are MDHEN and SYDVKM. V was clipped by 6 bases and J by 7 bases, with 10 bases between them.

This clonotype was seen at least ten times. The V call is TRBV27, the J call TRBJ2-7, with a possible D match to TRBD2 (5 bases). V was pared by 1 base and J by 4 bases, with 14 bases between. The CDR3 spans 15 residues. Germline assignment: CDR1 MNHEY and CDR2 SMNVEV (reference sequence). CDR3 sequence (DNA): TGTGCCAGCAGTTTATACGGGGAGACCTCTTACGAGCAGTACTTC. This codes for CASSLYGETSYEQYF.

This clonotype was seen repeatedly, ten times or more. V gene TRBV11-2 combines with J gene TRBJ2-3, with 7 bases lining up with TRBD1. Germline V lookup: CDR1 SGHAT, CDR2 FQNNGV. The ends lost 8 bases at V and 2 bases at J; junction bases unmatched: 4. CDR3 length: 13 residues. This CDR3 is CASEGAVTDTQYF. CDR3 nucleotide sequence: TGTGCCAGCGAGGGGGCAGTCACAGATACGCAGTATTTT.

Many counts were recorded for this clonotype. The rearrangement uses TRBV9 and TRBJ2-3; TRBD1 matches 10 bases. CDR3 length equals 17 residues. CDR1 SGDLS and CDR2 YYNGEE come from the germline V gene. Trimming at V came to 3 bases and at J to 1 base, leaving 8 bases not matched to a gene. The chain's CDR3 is CASSDPTGGAGTDTQYF. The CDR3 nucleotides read TGTGCCAGCAGCGACCCGACAGGGGGCGCGGGCACAGATACGCAGTATTTT.

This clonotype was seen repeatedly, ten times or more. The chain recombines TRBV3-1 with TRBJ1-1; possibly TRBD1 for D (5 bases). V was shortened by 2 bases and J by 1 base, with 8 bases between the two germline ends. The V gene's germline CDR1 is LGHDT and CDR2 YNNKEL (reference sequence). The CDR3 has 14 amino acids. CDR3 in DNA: TGTGCCAGCAGCCAAATGACAGAGAACACTGAAGCTTTCTTT. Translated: CASSQMTENTEAFF.

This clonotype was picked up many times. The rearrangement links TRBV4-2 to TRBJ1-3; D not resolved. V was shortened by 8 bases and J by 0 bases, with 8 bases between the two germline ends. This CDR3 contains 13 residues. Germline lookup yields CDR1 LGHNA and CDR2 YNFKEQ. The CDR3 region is CASQPVSGNTIYF. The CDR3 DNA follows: TGTGCCAGCCAACCAGTCTCTGGAAACACCATATATTTT.

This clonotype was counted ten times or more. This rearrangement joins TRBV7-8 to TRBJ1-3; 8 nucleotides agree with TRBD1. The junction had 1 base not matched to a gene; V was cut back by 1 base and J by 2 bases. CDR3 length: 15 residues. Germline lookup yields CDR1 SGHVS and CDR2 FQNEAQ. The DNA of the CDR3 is TGTGCCAGCAGCTTAGTGACAGGGGCTGGAAACACCATATATTTT. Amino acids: CASSLVTGAGNTIYF.

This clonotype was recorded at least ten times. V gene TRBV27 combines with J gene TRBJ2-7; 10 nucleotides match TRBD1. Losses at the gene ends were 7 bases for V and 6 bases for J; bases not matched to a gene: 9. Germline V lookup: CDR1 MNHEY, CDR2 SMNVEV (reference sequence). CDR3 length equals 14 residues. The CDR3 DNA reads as TGTGCCAGCATTTCCTTGGACAGGGGGGGCGAGCAGTACTTC. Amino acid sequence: CASISLDRGGEQYF.

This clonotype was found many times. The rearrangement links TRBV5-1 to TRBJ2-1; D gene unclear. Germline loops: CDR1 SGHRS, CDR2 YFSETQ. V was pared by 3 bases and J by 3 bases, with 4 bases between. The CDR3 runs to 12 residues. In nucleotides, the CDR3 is TGCGCCAGCAGCTCGGGCTACAATGAGCAGTTCTTC. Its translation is CASSSGYNEQFF.

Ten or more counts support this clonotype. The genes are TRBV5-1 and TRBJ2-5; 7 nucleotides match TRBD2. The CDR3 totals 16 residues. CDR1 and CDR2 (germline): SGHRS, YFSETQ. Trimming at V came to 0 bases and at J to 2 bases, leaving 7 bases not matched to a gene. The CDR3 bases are TGCGCCAGCAGCTTGGAATCCTGGGGGGGACAAGAGACCCAGTACTTC. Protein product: CASSLESWGGQETQYF.

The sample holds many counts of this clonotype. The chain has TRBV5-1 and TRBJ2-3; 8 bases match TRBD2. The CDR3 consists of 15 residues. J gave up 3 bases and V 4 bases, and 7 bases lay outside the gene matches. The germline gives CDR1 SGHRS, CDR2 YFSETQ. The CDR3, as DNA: TGCGCCAGCAGCCGCACGCAGCGGGGGACAGATACGCAGTATTTT. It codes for CASSRTQRGTDTQYF. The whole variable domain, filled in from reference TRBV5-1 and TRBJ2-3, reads KAGVTQTPRYLIKTRGQQVTLSCSPISGHRSVSWYQQTPGQGLQFLFEYFSETQRNKGNFPGRFSGRQFSNSRSEMNVSTLELGDSALYLCASSRTQRGTDTQYFGPGTRLTVL.

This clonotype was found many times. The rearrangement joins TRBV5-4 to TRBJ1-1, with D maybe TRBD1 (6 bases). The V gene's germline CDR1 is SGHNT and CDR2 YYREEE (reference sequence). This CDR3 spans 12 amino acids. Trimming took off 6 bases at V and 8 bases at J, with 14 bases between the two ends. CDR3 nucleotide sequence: TGTGCCAGCAAGGAACCAACAGGGGAAGCTTTCTTT. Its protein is CASKEPTGEAFF.